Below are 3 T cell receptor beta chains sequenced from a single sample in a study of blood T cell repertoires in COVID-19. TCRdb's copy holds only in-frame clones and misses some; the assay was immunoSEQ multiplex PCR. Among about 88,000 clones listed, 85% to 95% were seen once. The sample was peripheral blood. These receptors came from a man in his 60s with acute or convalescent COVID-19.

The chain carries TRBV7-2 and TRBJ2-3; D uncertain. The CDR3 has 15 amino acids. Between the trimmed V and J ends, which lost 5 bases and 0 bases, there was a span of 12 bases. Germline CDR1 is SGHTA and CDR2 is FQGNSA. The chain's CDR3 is CASSRQISSTDTQYF. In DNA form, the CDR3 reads TGTGCCAGCAGCCGTCAGATATCTAGCACAGATACGCAGTATTTT. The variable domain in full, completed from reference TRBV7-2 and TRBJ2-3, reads GAGVSQSPSNKVTEKGKDVELRCDPISGHTALYWYRQSLGQGLEFLIYFQGNSAPDKSGLPSDRFSAERTGGSVSTLTIQRTQQEDSAVYLCASSRQISSTDTQYFGPGTRLTVL.

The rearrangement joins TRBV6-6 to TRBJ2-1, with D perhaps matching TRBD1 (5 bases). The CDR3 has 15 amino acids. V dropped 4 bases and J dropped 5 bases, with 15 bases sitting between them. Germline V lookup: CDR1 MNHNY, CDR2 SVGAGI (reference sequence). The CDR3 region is CASSSPGPRHNEQFF. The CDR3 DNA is TGTGCCAGCAGTTCTCCAGGGCCCAGACACAATGAGCAGTTCTTC.

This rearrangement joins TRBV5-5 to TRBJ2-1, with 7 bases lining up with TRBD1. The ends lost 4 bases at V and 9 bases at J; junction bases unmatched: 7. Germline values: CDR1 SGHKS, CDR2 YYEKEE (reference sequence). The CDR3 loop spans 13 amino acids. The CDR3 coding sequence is TGTGCCAGCAGCGCTGGCCCAGGGGGTGAGCAGTTCTTC. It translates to CASSAGPGGEQFF.